This T cell receptor (beta chain) was sequenced for a study of blood T cell repertoires in COVID-19. Study information: Nucleic acid was either cDNA or gDNA, and it came from T cells, B-cell-depleted T cells, or PBMCs.

The length of the CDR3 is 16 residues. V trimming: 2 bases; J trimming: 4 bases; junction bases outside the gene matches: 8. Germline CDR1 and CDR2: MNHEY and SMNVEV (reference sequence). The repertoire was sequenced with immunoSEQ multiplex PCR; TCRdb's copy has only in-frame clones and lacks some. This table holds some 14,000 clones, approximately 90% found once. The sample comprised peripheral blood. This TCR derives from a human donor in a cohort sampled during active COVID-19. This sequence joins TRBV27 and TRBJ2-1; 7 nucleotides line up with TRBD2. CDR3 sequence: CASSLISGRSYNEQFF. CDR3 nucleotides: TGTGCCAGCAGTTTAATTTCCGGGAGGTCGTACAATGAGCAGTTCTTC.